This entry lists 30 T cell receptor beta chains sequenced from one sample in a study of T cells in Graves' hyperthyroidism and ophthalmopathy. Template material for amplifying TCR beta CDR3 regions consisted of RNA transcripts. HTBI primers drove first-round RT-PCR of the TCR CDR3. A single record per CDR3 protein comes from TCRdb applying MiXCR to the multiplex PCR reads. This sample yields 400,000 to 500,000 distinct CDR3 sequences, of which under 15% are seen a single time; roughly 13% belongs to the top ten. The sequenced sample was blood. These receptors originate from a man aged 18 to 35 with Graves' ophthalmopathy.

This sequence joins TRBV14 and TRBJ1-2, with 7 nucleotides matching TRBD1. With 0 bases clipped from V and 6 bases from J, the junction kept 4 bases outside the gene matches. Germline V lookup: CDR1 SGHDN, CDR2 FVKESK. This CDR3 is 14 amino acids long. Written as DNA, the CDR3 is TGTGCCAGCAGCCAAGATAACAGGGGAGATGGCTACACCTTC. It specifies CASSQDNRGDGYTF. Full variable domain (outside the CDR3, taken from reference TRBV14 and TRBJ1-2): EAGVTQFPSHSVIEKGQTVTLRCDPISGHDNLYWYRRVMGKEIKFLLHFVKESKQDESGMPNNRFLAERTGGTYSTLKVQPAELEDSGVYFCASSQDNRGDGYTFGSGTRLTVV.

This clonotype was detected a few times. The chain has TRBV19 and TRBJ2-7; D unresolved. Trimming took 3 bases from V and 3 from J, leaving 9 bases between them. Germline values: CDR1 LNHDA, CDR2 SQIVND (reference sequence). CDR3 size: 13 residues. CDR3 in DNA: TGTGCCAGTAGTATCTACCTCTACTACGAGCAGTACTTC. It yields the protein CASSIYLYYEQYF.

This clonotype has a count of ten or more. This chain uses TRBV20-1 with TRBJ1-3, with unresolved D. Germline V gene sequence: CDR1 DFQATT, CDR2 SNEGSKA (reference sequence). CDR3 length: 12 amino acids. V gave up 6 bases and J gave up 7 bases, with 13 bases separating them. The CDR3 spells CSATKGWNTIYF. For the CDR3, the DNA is TGCAGTGCAACGAAAGGGTGGAACACCATATATTTT.

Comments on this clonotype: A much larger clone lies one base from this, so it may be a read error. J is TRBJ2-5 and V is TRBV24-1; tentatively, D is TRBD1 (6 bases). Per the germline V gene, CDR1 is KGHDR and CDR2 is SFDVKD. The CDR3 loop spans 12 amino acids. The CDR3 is CAISQGWETQYF. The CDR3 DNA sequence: TGTGCCATCAGTCAGGGGTGGGAGACCCAGTACTTC.

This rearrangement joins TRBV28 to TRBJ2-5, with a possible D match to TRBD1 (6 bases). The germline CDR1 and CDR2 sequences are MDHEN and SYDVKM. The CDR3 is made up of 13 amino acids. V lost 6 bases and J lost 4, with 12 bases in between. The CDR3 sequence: CASSTTGLETQYF. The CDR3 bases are TGTGCCAGCAGCACAACAGGGTTAGAGACCCAGTACTTC.

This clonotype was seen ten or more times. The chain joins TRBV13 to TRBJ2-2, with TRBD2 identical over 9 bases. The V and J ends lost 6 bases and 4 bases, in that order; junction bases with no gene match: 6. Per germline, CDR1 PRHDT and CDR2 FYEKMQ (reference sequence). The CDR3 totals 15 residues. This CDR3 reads CASRDGLAPTGELFF. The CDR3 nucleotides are TGTGCCAGCAGGGACGGACTAGCGCCCACCGGGGAGCTGTTTTTT.

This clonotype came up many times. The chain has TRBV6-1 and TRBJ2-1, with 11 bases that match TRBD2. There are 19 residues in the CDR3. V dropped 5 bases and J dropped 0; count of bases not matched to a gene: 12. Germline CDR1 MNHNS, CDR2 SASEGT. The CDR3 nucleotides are TGTGCCAGCAGTTTTTCGGGACTAGCGGTTCGGAGCTCCTACAATGAGCAGTTCTTC. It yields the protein CASSFSGLAVRSSYNEQFF.

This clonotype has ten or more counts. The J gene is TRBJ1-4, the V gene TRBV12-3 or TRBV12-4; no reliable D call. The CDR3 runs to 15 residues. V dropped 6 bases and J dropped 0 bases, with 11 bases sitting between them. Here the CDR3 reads CASRVSGATNEKLFF. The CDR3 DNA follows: TGTGCCAGCAGGGTTAGTGGCGCAACTAATGAAAAACTGTTTTTT.

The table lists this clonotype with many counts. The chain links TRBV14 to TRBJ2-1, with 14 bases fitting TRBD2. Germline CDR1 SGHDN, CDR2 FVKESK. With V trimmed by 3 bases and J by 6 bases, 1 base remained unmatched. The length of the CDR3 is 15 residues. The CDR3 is CASSQGTSGGNEQFF. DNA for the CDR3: TGTGCCAGCAGCCAGGGGACTAGCGGGGGCAATGAGCAGTTCTTC.

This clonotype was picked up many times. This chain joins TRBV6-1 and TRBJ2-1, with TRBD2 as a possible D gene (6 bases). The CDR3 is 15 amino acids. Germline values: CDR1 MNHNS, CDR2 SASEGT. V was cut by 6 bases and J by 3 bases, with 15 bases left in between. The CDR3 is CASSPGVADYNEQFF. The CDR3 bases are TGTGCCAGCAGCCCCGGGGTAGCGGACTACAATGAGCAGTTCTTC.

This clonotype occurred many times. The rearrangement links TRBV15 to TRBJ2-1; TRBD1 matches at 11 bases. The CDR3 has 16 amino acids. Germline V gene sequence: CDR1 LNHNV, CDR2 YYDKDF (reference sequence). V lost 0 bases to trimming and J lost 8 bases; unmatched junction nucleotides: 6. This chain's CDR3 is CATSREAGQGGYEQFF. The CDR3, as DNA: TGTGCCACCAGCAGAGAAGCGGGACAGGGGGGATATGAGCAGTTCTTC.

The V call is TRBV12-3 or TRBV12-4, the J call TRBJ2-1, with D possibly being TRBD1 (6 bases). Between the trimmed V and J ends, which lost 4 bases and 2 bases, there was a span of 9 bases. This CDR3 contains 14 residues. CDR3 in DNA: TGTGCCAGCAGTTCACAGGGACCCTACAATGAGCAGTTCTTC. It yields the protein CASSSQGPYNEQFF.

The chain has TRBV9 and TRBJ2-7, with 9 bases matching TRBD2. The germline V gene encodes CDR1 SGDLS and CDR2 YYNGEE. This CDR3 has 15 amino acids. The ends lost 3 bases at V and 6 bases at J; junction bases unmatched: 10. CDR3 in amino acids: CASSGRQGLAVEQYF. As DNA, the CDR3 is TGTGCCAGCAGCGGCAGACAGGGACTAGCAGTCGAGCAGTACTTC.

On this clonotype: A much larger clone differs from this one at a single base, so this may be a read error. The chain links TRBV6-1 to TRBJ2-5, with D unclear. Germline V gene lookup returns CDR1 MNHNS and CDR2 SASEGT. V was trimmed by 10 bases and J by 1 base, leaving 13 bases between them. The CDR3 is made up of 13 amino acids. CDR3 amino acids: CATTDWSQETQYF. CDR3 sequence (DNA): TGTGCCACCACCGACTGGAGCCAAGAGACCCAGTACTTC.

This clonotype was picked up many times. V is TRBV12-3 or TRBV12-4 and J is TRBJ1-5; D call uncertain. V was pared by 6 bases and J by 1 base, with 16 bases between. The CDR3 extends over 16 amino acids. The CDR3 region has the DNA TGTGCCAGCAGGTTCTCGGTAGGGCAGAGCAATCAGCCCCAGCATTTT. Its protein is CASRFSVGQSNQPQHF.

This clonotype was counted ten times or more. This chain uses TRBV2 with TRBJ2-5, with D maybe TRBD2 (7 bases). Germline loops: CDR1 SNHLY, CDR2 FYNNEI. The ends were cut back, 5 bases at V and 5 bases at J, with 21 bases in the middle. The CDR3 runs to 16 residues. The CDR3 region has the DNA TGTGCCAGCAGTAGAGTCGGTTGGGGGGGCCGGGAGACCCAGTACTTC. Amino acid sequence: CASSRVGWGGRETQYF. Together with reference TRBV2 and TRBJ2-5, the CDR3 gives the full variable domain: EPEVTQTPSHQVTQMGQEVILRCVPISNHLYFYWYRQILGQKVEFLVSFYNNEISEKSEIFDDQFSVERPDGSNFTLKIRSTKLEDSAMYFCASSRVGWGGRETQYFGPGTRLLVL.

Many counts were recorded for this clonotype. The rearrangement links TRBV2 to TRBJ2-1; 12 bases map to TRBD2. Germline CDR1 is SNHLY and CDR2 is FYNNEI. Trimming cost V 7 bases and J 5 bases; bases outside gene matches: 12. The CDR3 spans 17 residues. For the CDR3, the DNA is TGTGCCAGCACTCAATCGGCTAGCGGGGGGGCCAACAATGAGCAGTTCTTC. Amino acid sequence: CASTQSASGGANNEQFF.

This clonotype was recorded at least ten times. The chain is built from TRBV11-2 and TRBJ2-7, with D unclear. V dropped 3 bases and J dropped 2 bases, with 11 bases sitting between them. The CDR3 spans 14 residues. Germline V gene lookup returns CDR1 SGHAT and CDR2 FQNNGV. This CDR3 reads CASSFTVSPYEQYF. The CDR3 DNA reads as TGTGCCAGCAGCTTTACCGTAAGCCCCTACGAGCAGTACTTC. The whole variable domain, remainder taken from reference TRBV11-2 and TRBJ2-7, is EAGVAQSPRYKIIEKRQSVAFWCNPISGHATLYWYQQILGQGPKLLIQFQNNGVVDDSQLPKDRFSAERLKGVDSTLKIQPAKLEDSAVYLCASSFTVSPYEQYFGPGTRLTVT.

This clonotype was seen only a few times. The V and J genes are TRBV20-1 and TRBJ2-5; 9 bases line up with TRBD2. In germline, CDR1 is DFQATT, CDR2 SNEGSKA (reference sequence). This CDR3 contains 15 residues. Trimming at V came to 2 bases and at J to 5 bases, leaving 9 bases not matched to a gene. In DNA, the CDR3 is TGCAGTGCTAGACTAGCGGGGAGTTTGAAGGAGACCCAGTACTTC. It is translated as CSARLAGSLKETQYF.

CDR3 loop: CAISERGEDTQYF. CDR3 sequence (DNA): TGTGCCATCAGTGAGCGGGGTGAGGATACGCAGTATTTT. J is TRBJ2-3 and V is TRBV10-3, with a weak D call TRBD2 (5 bases). Per the germline V gene, CDR1 is ENHRY and CDR2 is SYGVKD. The CDR3 loop spans 13 amino acids. The V end was cut by 2 bases, the J end by 6 bases, with 9 bases between.

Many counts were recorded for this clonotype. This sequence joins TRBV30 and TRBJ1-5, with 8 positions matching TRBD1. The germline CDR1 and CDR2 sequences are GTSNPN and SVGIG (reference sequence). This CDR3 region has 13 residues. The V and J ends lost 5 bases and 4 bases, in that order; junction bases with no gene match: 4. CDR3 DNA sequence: TGTGCCTGGTCAACAGGGGGGAATCAGCCCCAGCATTTT. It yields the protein CAWSTGGNQPQHF.

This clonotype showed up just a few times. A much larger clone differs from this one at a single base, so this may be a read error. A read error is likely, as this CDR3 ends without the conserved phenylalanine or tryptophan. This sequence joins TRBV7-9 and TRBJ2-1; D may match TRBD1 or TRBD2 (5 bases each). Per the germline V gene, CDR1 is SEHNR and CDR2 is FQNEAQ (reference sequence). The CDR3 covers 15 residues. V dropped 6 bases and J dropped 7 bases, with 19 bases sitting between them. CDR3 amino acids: CASSPPGRAWNEQFL. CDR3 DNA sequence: TGTGCCAGCAGTCCACCGGGACGCGCGTGGAATGAGCAGTTCCTC.

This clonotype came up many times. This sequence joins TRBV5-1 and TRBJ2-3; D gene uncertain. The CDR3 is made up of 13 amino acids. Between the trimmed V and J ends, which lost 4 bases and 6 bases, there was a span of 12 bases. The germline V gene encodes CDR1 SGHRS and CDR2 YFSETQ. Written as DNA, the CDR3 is TGCGCCAGCAGCAGCACAGTTGGTGATACGCAGTATTTT. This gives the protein CASSSTVGDTQYF.

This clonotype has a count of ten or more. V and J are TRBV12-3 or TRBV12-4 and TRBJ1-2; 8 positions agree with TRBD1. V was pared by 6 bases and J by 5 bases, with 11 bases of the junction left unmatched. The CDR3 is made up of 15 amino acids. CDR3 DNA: TGTGCCAGCAGCCGAGAGACAGGGGAGGAATATGGCTACACCTTC. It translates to CASSRETGEEYGYTF.

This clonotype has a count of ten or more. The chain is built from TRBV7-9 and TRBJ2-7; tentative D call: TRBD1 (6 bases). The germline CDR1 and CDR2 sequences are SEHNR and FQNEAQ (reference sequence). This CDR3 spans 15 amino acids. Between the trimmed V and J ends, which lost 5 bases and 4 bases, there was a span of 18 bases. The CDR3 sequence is CASSPGTGQIYEQYF. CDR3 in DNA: TGTGCCAGCAGCCCAGGGACGGGACAAATTTACGAGCAGTACTTC.

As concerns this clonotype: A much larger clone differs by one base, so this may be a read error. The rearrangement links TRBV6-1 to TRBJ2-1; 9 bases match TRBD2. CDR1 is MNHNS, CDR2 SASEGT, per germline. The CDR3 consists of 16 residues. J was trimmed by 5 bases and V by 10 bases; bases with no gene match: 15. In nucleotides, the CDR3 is TGTGCCACAGGAAGGGGGACTAGCAGAAAGAACAATGAGCAGTTCTTC. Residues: CATGRGTSRKNNEQFF.

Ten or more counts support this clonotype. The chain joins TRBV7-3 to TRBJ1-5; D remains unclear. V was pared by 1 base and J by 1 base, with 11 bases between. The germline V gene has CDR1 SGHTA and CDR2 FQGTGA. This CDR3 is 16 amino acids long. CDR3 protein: CASSLIKGRSNQPQHF. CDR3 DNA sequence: TGTGCCAGCAGCTTAATCAAGGGTAGGAGCAATCAGCCCCAGCATTTT.

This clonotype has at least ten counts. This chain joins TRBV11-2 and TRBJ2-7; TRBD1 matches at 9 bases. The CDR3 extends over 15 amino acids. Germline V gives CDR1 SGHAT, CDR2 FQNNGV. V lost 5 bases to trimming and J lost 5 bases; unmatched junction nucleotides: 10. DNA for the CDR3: TGTGCCAGCAGCGTAACCTACAGGGGGCCCCACGAGCAGTACTTC. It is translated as CASSVTYRGPHEQYF.

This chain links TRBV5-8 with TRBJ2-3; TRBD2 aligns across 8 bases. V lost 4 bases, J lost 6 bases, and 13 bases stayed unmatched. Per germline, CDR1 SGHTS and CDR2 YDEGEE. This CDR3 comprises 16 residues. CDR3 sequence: CASSVPIGRVGDTQYF. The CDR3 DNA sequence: TGTGCCAGCAGCGTACCTATCGGGAGGGTCGGGGATACGCAGTATTTT. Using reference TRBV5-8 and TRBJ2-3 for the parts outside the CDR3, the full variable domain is EAGVTQSPTHLIKTRGQQATLRCSPISGHTSVYWYQQALGLGLQFLLWYDEGEERNRGNFPPRFSGRQFPNYSSELNVNALELEDSALYLCASSVPIGRVGDTQYFGPGTRLTVL.

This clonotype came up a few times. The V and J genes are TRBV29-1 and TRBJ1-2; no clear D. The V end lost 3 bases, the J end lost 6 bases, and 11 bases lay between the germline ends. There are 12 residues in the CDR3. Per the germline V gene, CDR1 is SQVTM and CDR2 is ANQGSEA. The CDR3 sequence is CSVEVQLNGYTF. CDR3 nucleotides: TGCAGCGTTGAGGTTCAGTTGAATGGCTACACCTTC.